These 31 T cell receptor beta chains share one sample of origin, sequenced in a study of blood T cell repertoires in COVID-19. Data came from immunoSEQ multiplex PCR; TCRdb stores just in-frame clones and leaves some out. The sample carries some 110,000 clones, approximately 78% recorded once. Sequences were obtained from peripheral blood. Receptors originate from an elderly woman with acute or convalescent COVID-19.

This clone was found once. The chain combines TRBV30 with TRBJ1-5, with 7 bases matching TRBD1. Trimming took 2 bases from V and 1 from J; bases not matched to a gene: 2. This CDR3 has 14 residues. The germline V gene encodes CDR1 GTSNPN and CDR2 SVGIG (reference sequence). CDR3 amino acids: CAWSPTGSNQPQHF. CDR3 DNA: TGTGCCTGGAGTCCGACAGGGAGCAATCAGCCCCAGCATTTT.

This clone was seen more than once but under ten times. The rearrangement links TRBV15 to TRBJ2-2; D may be TRBD2 (5 bases). Germline assignment: CDR1 LNHNV and CDR2 YYDKDF (reference sequence). V lost 0 bases and J 0 bases, leaving 8 bases between the germline ends. The CDR3 is made up of 16 amino acids. For the CDR3, the DNA is TGTGCCACCAGCAGAGACAGCGGTTCGAACACCGGGGAGCTGTTTTTT. It yields the protein CATSRDSGSNTGELFF.

The chain recombines TRBV11-3 with TRBJ1-5; TRBD1 matches 12 bases. The trim removed 5 bases at V and 6 bases at J, leaving 11 bases unmatched. The CDR3 is made up of 17 amino acids. The germline CDR1 and CDR2 sequences are SGHNT and YENEEA. The CDR3 bases are TGTGCCAGCAGCAATGGGACAGGGGGCGCGTTTAGTCAGCCCCAGCATTTT. Protein: CASSNGTGGAFSQPQHF.

This chain joins TRBV5-1 and TRBJ1-4; 9 bases align to TRBD1. CDR3 length equals 17 residues. Germline-derived CDR1 and CDR2 are SGHRS and YFSETQ. V shed 0 bases, J shed 6 bases, and the junction held 9 bases outside the gene matches. CDR3 loop: CASSLGDRAATDEKLFF. CDR3 in DNA: TGCGCCAGCAGCTTGGGGGACAGGGCCGCCACAGATGAAAAACTGTTTTTT. Full variable domain (remainder filled in from reference TRBV5-1 and TRBJ1-4): KAGVTQTPRYLIKTRGQQVTLSCSPISGHRSVSWYQQTPGQGLQFLFEYFSETQRNKGNFPGRFSGRQFSNSRSEMNVSTLELGDSALYLCASSLGDRAATDEKLFFGSGTQLSVL.

J is TRBJ2-1 and V is TRBV24-1; 9 nucleotides line up with TRBD2. Unmatched junction bases numbered 4, after V lost 2 bases and J lost 3 bases. Per the germline V gene, CDR1 is KGHDR and CDR2 is SFDVKD. This CDR3 has 16 amino acids. DNA for the CDR3: TGTGCCACCAGTGATTATCTAGCGGGAAGCTACAATGAGCAGTTCTTC. Amino acid sequence: CATSDYLAGSYNEQFF.

CDR3 region: CASSDPPWTGFFNQPQHF. For the CDR3, the DNA is TGCGCCAGCAGTGATCCCCCCTGGACAGGGTTTTTCAATCAGCCCCAGCATTTT. The V call is TRBV10-2, the J call TRBJ1-5, with 8 nucleotides matching TRBD1. CDR3 length equals 18 residues. V was pared by 3 bases and J by 3 bases, with 13 bases of the junction left unmatched. CDR1 is WSHSY and CDR2 is SAAADI in the germline V gene.

The genes are TRBV10-2 and TRBJ1-5; possible D gene TRBD1, 6 bases. Germline lookup yields CDR1 WSHSY and CDR2 SAAADI. V was clipped by 2 bases and J by 7 bases, with 18 bases between them. The CDR3 is made up of 16 amino acids. Here the CDR3 DNA reads TGCGCCAGCAGTGAGCACAGGGATAGGATCCACCAGCCCCAGCATTTT. Residues: CASSEHRDRIHQPQHF.

The table lists this clone with a few counts. The rearrangement links TRBV18 to TRBJ1-1; tentatively, D is TRBD1 (5 bases). V dropped 6 bases and J dropped 0 bases, with 8 bases sitting between them. CDR1 KGHSH and CDR2 LQKENI come from the germline V gene. The CDR3 contains 13 residues. The chain's CDR3 is CASSGGVNTEAFF. The CDR3 DNA sequence: TGTGCCAGCTCCGGGGGAGTGAACACTGAAGCTTTCTTT.

The V gene is TRBV5-8, the J gene TRBJ2-5; 11 bases line up with TRBD2. CDR3 length: 14 amino acids. Germline CDR1 and CDR2: SGHTS and YDEGEE. Trimming at V came to 1 base and at J to 6 bases, leaving 2 bases not matched to a gene. The CDR3 DNA reads TGTGCCAGCAGCTTGTTGACTAGCGGGAAGACCCAGTACTTC. It yields the protein CASSLLTSGKTQYF.

The V and J genes are TRBV10-3 and TRBJ1-6; 10 bases line up with TRBD1. Per germline, CDR1 ENHRY and CDR2 SYGVKD. The CDR3 runs 15 residues. The ends lost 6 bases at V and 5 bases at J; junction bases unmatched: 4. The CDR3 is CAIREDRGDNSPLHF. The CDR3 DNA reads TGTGCCATCAGAGAGGACAGGGGGGATAATTCACCCCTCCACTTT.

The chain uses TRBV27 and TRBJ2-1, with 7 bases lining up with TRBD2. The CDR3 is 15 residues long. Germline CDR1 is MNHEY and CDR2 is SMNVEV (reference sequence). Unmatched junction bases numbered 10, after V lost 2 bases and J lost 9 bases. This CDR3 reads CASSLRGSIFGEQFF. The CDR3 DNA follows: TGTGCCAGCAGTTTACGCGGGAGTATTTTCGGTGAGCAGTTCTTC.

The chain is built from TRBV5-1 and TRBJ1-2; D may be TRBD1 (5 bases). This CDR3 is built from 14 residues. V was pared by 4 bases and J by 6 bases, with 16 bases between. From germline, CDR1 is SGHRS and CDR2 YFSETQ. The CDR3 spells CASSPEVPGDGYTF. The CDR3, as DNA: TGCGCCAGCAGCCCGGAGGTACCGGGGGATGGCTACACCTTC.

The V call is TRBV15, the J call TRBJ1-4, with D maybe TRBD1 (6 bases). Germline-derived CDR1 and CDR2 are LNHNV and YYDKDF (reference sequence). Trimming took 8 bases from V and 0 from J, leaving 10 bases between them. This CDR3 comprises 14 residues. The chain's CDR3 is CATRGGPTNEKLFF. Here the CDR3 DNA reads TGTGCCACCCGCGGGGGGCCAACTAATGAAAAACTGTTTTTT.

The chain joins TRBV18 to TRBJ2-7; D call uncertain. Germline V gene sequence: CDR1 KGHSH, CDR2 LQKENI. The length of the CDR3 is 14 residues. Trimming took 2 bases from V and 2 from J, leaving 10 bases between them. The CDR3 reads CASSPDDGAYEQYF. The CDR3 DNA follows: TGTGCCAGCTCACCAGATGACGGAGCCTACGAGCAGTACTTC.

J is TRBJ1-6 and V is TRBV12-3 or TRBV12-4; D not certain. The CDR3 contains 13 residues. With 3 bases removed from V and 7 bases from J, the gap between germline ends came to 7 bases. CDR3 DNA: TGTGCCAGCAGTTTTACAGACAATTCACCCCTCCACTTT. Its translation: CASSFTDNSPLHF.

This rearrangement joins TRBV7-2 to TRBJ2-7, with a weak D call TRBD2 (5 bases). Trimming stripped 3 bases from V and 5 bases from J, with 17 bases between. From germline, CDR1 is SGHTA and CDR2 FQGNSA. The CDR3 contains 15 residues. The CDR3 sequence is CASSFSSSGYNEQYF. CDR3 sequence (DNA): TGTGCCAGCAGCTTCTCTTCTTCGGGGTATAACGAGCAGTACTTC.

The chain joins TRBV10-3 to TRBJ2-5, with D maybe TRBD2 (5 bases). The V gene lost 8 bases and the J gene lost 10 bases, with 35 bases spanning the gap. Germline V gives CDR1 ENHRY, CDR2 SYGVKD. This CDR3 is 18 amino acids long. Here the CDR3 reads CAISHMGPLGGQITDQYF. The CDR3 nucleotides are TGTGCCATCTCCCACATGGGCCCCCTAGGCGGGCAGATAACGGACCAGTACTTC.

The V gene is TRBV10-2, the J gene TRBJ2-2; TRBD1 might be the D (7 bases). Trimming removed 1 base from V and 1 base from J, with 10 bases in between. The V gene's germline CDR1 is WSHSY and CDR2 SAAADI. CDR3 length: 16 residues. CDR3 region: CASSEWRGRNTGELFF. The CDR3 bases are TGCGCCAGCAGTGAGTGGAGGGGGCGGAACACCGGGGAGCTGTTTTTT.

The CDR3 DNA sequence: TGCAGCGGCCGACAGGAGAACACCTACGAGCAGTACTTC. It encodes CSGRQENTYEQYF. This rearrangement joins TRBV29-1 to TRBJ2-7, with D perhaps TRBD1 (6 bases). Germline V gene data show CDR1 as SQVTM and CDR2 as ANQGSEA. CDR3 size: 13 residues. The germline V and J ends were trimmed by 7 bases and 2 bases, with 15 bases remaining between them.

The chain carries TRBV28 and TRBJ2-3, with 7 bases identical to TRBD2. Germline CDR1 is MDHEN and CDR2 is SYDVKM. The CDR3 length is 16 residues. The V gene end was trimmed by 6 bases and the J gene end by 5 bases; junction bases not matched to a gene: 14. CDR3: CASSSLGGSSGDTQYF. The CDR3 DNA follows: TGTGCCAGCAGCTCTTTGGGCGGGAGTTCTGGAGATACGCAGTATTTT. The full variable domain, in which reference TRBV28 and TRBJ2-3 provide the parts outside the CDR3, is DVKVTQSSRYLVKRTGEKVFLECVQDMDHENMFWYRQDPGLGLRLIYFSYDVKMKEKGDIPEGYSVSREKKERFSLILESASTNQTSMYLCASSSLGGSSGDTQYFGPGTRLTVL.

The CDR3 loop reads CASSSQRRSTDTQYF. CDR3 sequence (DNA): TGTGCCAGCTCCTCACAGCGGAGGAGCACAGATACGCAGTATTTT. V and J are TRBV18 and TRBJ2-3, with TRBD2 as a possible D gene (5 bases). Germline values: CDR1 KGHSH, CDR2 LQKENI. The CDR3 covers 15 residues. Trimming cost V 6 bases and J 0 bases, with 13 bases left between them. The full variable domain, with the rest looked up from reference TRBV18 and TRBJ2-3, is NAGVMQNPRHLVRRRGQEARLRCSPMKGHSHVYWYRQLPEEGLKFMVYLQKENIIDESGMPKERFSAEFPKEGPSILRIQQVVRGDSAAYFCASSSQRRSTDTQYFGPGTRLTVL.

The chain is built from TRBV5-5 and TRBJ1-1; 7 bases agree with TRBD1. V was pared by 2 bases and J by 3 bases, with 1 base of the junction left unmatched. The CDR3 extends over 13 amino acids. In germline, CDR1 is SGHKS, CDR2 YYEKEE (reference sequence). The CDR3 loop reads CASSFQGDTEAFF. Here the CDR3 DNA reads TGTGCCAGCAGCTTTCAGGGGGACACTGAAGCTTTCTTT.

The chain joins TRBV24-1 to TRBJ2-7; 9 bases line up with TRBD1. The CDR3 has 15 amino acids. The ends lost 3 bases at V and 2 bases at J; junction bases unmatched: 4. Germline V gene lookup returns CDR1 KGHDR and CDR2 SFDVKD. The chain's CDR3 is CATSDPRDRAYEQYV. As DNA, the CDR3 is TGTGCCACCAGTGATCCCCGGGACAGGGCCTACGAGCAGTACGTC.

J is TRBJ2-2 and V is TRBV2; weak D call: TRBD1 (6 bases). Trimming shortened V by 5 bases and J by 0 bases, and 10 bases separated the two germline ends. The CDR3 has 15 residues. Germline CDR1 and CDR2: SNHLY and FYNNEI. The CDR3 nucleotides are TGTGCCAGCAGTACGGACAGTCCGAACACCGGGGAGCTGTTTTTT. It codes for CASSTDSPNTGELFF.

This chain uses TRBV5-6 with TRBJ1-2; 7 nucleotides align to TRBD1. Germline values: CDR1 SGHDT, CDR2 YYEEEE. The CDR3 sequence is 15 residues long. With 0 bases clipped from V and 5 bases from J, the junction kept 7 bases outside the gene matches. DNA for the CDR3: TGTGCCAGCAGCTTGGAGTCGGGACAGAGTTATGGCTACACCTTC. This gives the protein CASSLESGQSYGYTF.

V gene TRBV15 combines with J gene TRBJ2-3; D is possibly TRBD1 (6 bases). The V end lost 8 bases, the J end lost 3 bases, and 15 bases lay between the germline ends. The CDR3 consists of 14 residues. The germline CDR1 and CDR2 sequences are LNHNV and YYDKDF (reference sequence). CDR3 amino acids: CATADSLRTDTQYF. The DNA for the CDR3 is TGTGCCACCGCGGACAGCTTAAGGACAGATACGCAGTATTTT.

The chain uses TRBV27 and TRBJ2-1; 7 bases are a match to TRBD2. From germline, CDR1 is MNHEY and CDR2 SMNVEV (reference sequence). The CDR3 has 16 amino acids. The J segment lost 0 bases and the V segment lost 6 bases, leaving 8 bases of the junction unmatched. The CDR3 reads CASSLRGGSSYNEQFF. The CDR3 DNA reads TGTGCCAGCAGCCTCCGGGGAGGGAGCTCCTACAATGAGCAGTTCTTC.

This clone has a single count. The J gene is TRBJ2-2, the V gene TRBV12-5; D may be TRBD1 (5 bases). V shed 4 bases and J shed 0 bases, with 12 bases lying between them. Germline V gene data show CDR1 as LGHNT and CDR2 as FRNRAP. CDR3 length: 16 amino acids. CDR3 in DNA: TGTGCTAGTGGTTCGCACAGGACCTCGAACACCGGGGAGCTGTTTTTT. Protein: CASGSHRTSNTGELFF. The variable domain in full, with the rest retrieved from reference TRBV12-5 and TRBJ2-2, is DARVTQTPRHKVTEMGQEVTMRCQPILGHNTVFWYRQTMMQGLELLAYFRNRAPLDDSGMPKDRFSAEMPDATLATLKIQPSEPRDSAVYFCASGSHRTSNTGELFFGEGSRLTVL.

The V call is TRBV27, the J call TRBJ1-5; 7 bases align to TRBD1. V was pared by 1 base and J by 4 bases, with 4 bases of the junction left unmatched. CDR3 length equals 15 residues. Germline CDR1 is MNHEY and CDR2 is SMNVEV (reference sequence). DNA of the CDR3: TGTGCCAGCAGTTTATTTGGGACAGATAATCAGCCCCAGCATTTT. This gives the protein CASSLFGTDNQPQHF.

This clone occurred once. The rearrangement joins TRBV7-7 to TRBJ2-1, with D uncertain. Germline CDR1 reads SSHAT; CDR2 reads FNYEAQ (reference sequence). The CDR3 extends over 13 amino acids. V lost 2 bases and J 6 bases, leaving 8 bases between the germline ends. The CDR3 region is CASSLIQSNEQFF. CDR3 sequence (DNA): TGTGCCAGCAGCTTAATACAGAGCAATGAGCAGTTCTTC.

This clone was detected once. The rearrangement uses TRBV19 and TRBJ1-3; the match to TRBD1 covers 9 bases. The CDR3 is 15 residues long. CDR1 and CDR2 from the germline V gene are LNHDA and SQIVND (reference sequence). J lost 0 bases, V lost 8 bases, and 5 bases had no gene match. In DNA, the CDR3 is TGTGCCAGTGAGAGGGACAGGGCCTCTGGAAACACCATATATTTT. Amino acid sequence: CASERDRASGNTIYF. Full variable domain (remainder filled in from reference TRBV19 and TRBJ1-3): DGGITQSPKYLFRKEGQNVTLSCEQNLNHDAMYWYRQDPGQGLRLIYYSQIVNDFQKGDIAEGYSVSREKKESFPLTVTSAQKNPTAFYLCASERDRASGNTIYFGEGSWLTVV.